This T cell receptor beta chain was documented in a study of T cell repertoires in cytomegalovirus infection. Study in general: Both CMV infection and a matching HLA type were indicated by public TCR beta signatures.

Many counts were recorded for this clonotype. What it binds is unknown. TCRdb used MiXCR to reprocess the reads, holding one entry per CDR3 protein. Of approximately 70,000 distinct CDR3 sequences listed, 4% are singletons. Germline CDR1 is SEHNR and CDR2 is FQNEAQ (reference sequence). The CDR3 is 16 amino acids. V lost 0 bases to trimming and J lost 0 bases, with 9 bases between them. Study outcomes and limitations: HLA-C-restricted CMV-specific TCR beta clonotypes were dominant in the ex vivo response. Totalled public TCR beta family frequency picked out people who carried CMV plus the relevant HLA.

The sample taken for sequencing was PBMCs. This TCR was sampled from a human donor in good health (CMV status not recorded). Some clones in this sample may be carry-over from other donors' samples. This rearrangement joins TRBV7-9 to TRBJ2-1; D is uncertain. The CDR3 region has the DNA TGTGCCAGCAGCTTAGCCGTCAGGCCCTCCTACAATGAGCAGTTCTTC. It yields the protein CASSLAVRPSYNEQFF. Full variable domain (remainder filled in from reference TRBV7-9 and TRBJ2-1): DTGVSQNPRHKITKRGQNVTFRCDPISEHNRLYWYRQTLGQGPEFLTYFQNEAQLEKSRLLSDRFSAERPKGSFSTLEIQRTEQGDSAMYLCASSLAVRPSYNEQFFGPGTRLTVL.